The sequence of this TCR beta chain was determined in a study of T cells in Graves' hyperthyroidism and ophthalmopathy. The CDR3 has 15 amino acids. Germline CDR1 is SGHAT and CDR2 is FQNNGV. Trimming cost V 5 bases and J 1 base; bases outside gene matches: 7. Pregnant or lactating patients were excluded, as were those with uncontrolled infection or other autoimmune disease. Template material for amplifying TCR beta CDR3 regions consisted of RNA transcripts. The TCR CDR3 first-round RT-PCR relied on the HTBI primer set. Via MiXCR, TCRdb re-called the multiplex PCR reads, giving one row per CDR3 protein. The sample contains 350,000 or so distinct CDR3 sequences, less than 20% of which appear only once. This clonotype was recorded many times.

The sequencing input was blood. The receptor's source is a woman aged 40 to 50 with Graves' ophthalmopathy. The rearrangement joins TRBV11-2 to TRBJ2-7; 8 nucleotides agree with TRBD2. The CDR3 sequence is CASSRLIAGSYEQYF. CDR3 coding DNA: TGTGCCAGCAGCCGTTTGATAGCGGGGTCCTACGAGCAGTACTTC. Supplemented by reference TRBV11-2 and TRBJ2-7, the full variable domain reads EAGVAQSPRYKIIEKRQSVAFWCNPISGHATLYWYQQILGQGPKLLIQFQNNGVVDDSQLPKDRFSAERLKGVDSTLKIQPAKLEDSAVYLCASSRLIAGSYEQYFGPGTRLTVT.